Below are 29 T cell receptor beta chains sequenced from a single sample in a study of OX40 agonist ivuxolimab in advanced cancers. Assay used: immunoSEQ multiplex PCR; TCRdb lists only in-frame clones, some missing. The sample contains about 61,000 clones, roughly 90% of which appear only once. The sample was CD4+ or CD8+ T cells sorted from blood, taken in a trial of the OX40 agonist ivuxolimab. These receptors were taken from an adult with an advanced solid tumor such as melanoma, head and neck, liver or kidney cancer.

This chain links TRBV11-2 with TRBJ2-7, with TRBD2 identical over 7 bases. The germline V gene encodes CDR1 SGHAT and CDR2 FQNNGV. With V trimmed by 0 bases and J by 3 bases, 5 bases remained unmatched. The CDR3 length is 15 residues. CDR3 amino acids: CASSLEASGNYEQYF. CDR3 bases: TGTGCCAGCAGCTTAGAGGCTAGCGGAAACTACGAGCAGTACTTC.

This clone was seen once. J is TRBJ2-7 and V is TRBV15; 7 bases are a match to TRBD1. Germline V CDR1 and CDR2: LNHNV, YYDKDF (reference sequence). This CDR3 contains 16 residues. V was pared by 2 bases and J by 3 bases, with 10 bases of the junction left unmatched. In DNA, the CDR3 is TGTGCCACCAGCAGATTTCCCTCCGACAGGGTCTACGAGCAGTACTTC. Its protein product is CATSRFPSDRVYEQYF.

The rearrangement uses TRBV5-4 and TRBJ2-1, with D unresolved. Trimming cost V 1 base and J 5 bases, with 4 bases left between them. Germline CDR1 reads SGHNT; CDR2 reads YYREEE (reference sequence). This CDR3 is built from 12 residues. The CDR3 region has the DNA TGTGCCAGCAGCTTGTATAACAATGAGCAGTTCTTC. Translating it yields CASSLYNNEQFF.

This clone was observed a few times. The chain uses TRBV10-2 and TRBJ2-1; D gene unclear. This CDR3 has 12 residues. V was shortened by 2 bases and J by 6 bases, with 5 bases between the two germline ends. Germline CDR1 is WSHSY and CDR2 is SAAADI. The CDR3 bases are TGCGCCAGCAGTGAGGCCTCCAATGAGCAGTTCTTC. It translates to CASSEASNEQFF.

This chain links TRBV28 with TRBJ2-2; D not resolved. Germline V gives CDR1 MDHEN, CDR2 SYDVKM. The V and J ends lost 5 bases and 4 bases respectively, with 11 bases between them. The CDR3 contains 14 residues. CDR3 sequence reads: CASSPLPGTGELFF. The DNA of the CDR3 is TGTGCCAGCAGTCCCCTCCCCGGCACCGGGGAGCTGTTTTTT.

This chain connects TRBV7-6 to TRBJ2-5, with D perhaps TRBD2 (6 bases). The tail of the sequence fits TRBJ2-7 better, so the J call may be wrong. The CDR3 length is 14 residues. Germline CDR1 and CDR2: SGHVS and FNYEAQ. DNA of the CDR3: TGTGCCAGCAGTCCCCAACGGGAGTCGCGCGAGCAGTACTTC. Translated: CASSPQRESREQYF.

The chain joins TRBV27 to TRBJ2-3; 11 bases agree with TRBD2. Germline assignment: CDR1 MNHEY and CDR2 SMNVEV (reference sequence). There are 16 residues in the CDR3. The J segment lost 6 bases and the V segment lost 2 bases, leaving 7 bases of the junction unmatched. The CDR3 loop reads CASSLVLAGGSDTQYF. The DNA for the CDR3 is TGTGCCAGCAGTTTAGTGTTAGCGGGAGGGTCGGATACGCAGTATTTT.

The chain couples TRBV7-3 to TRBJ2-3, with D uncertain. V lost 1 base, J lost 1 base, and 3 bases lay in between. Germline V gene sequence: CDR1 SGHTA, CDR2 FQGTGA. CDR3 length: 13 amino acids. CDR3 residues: CASSLSGTDTQYF. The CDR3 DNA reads TGTGCCAGCAGCTTAAGTGGCACAGATACGCAGTATTTT.

CDR3 DNA: TGTGCCAGCAGTTATGTGGCGGGACGCCACGAGCAGTACTTC. This encodes CASSYVAGRHEQYF. This chain links TRBV28 with TRBJ2-7; weak D call: TRBD2 (6 bases). CDR1 is MDHEN and CDR2 is SYDVKM in the germline V gene. Trimming left V 4 bases short and J 5 bases short, with 15 bases between. This CDR3 contains 14 residues.

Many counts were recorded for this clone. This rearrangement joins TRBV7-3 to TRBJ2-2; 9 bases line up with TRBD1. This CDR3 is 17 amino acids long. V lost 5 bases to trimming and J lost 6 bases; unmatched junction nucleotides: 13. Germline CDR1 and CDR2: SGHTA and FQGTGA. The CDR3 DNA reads TGTGCCAGCAGCCATTTCGGCGGGACAGGGCTTCCCGGGGAGCTGTTTTTT. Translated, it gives CASSHFGGTGLPGELFF.

CDR3 in DNA: TGTGCCAGCAGTTTGGTGGGGGTCGGCACTGAAGCTTTCTTT. It encodes CASSLVGVGTEAFF. The chain couples TRBV28 to TRBJ1-1, with a possible D match to TRBD1 (5 bases). The CDR3 runs to 14 residues. Germline V gene data show CDR1 as MDHEN and CDR2 as SYDVKM. V gave up 3 bases and J gave up 4 bases, with 12 bases separating them.

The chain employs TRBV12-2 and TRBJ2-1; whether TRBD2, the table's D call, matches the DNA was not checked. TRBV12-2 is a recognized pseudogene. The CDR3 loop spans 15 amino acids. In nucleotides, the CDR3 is TGTGCAAGTCGAGATACTAGCGGGGCCGACAATGAGCAGTTCTTC. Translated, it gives CASRDTSGADNEQFF.

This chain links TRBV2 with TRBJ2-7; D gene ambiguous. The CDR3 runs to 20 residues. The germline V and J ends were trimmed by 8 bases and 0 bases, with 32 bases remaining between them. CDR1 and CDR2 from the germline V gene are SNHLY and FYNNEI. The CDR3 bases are TGTGCCAGCTGCCCCCCACGCTCGAGCCCGGTCTTCACGGACTCCTACGAGCAGTACTTC. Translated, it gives CASCPPRSSPVFTDSYEQYF.

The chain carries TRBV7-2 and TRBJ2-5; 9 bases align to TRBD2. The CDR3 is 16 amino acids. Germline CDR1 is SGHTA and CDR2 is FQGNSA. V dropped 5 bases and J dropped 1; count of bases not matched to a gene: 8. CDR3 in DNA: TGTGCCAGCAGCAGTTTAGCGGGAGAGATCCAAGAGACCCAGTACTTC. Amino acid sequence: CASSSLAGEIQETQYF. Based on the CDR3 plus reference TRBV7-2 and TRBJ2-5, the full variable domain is GAGVSQSPSNKVTEKGKDVELRCDPISGHTALYWYRQSLGQGLEFLIYFQGNSAPDKSGLPSDRFSAERTGGSVSTLTIQRTQQEDSAVYLCASSSLAGEIQETQYFGPGTRLLVL.

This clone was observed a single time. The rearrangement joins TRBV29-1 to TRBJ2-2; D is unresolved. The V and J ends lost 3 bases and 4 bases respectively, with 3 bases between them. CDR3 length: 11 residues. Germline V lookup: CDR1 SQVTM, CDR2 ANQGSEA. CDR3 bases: TGCAGCGTTGATGGCACCGGGGAGCTGTTTTTT. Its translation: CSVDGTGELFF.

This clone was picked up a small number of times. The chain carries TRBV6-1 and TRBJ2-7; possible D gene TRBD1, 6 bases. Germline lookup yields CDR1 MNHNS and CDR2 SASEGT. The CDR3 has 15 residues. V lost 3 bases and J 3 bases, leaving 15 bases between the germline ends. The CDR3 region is CASSETGWTLYEQYF. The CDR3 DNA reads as TGTGCCAGCAGTGAGACAGGTTGGACTCTCTACGAGCAGTACTTC.

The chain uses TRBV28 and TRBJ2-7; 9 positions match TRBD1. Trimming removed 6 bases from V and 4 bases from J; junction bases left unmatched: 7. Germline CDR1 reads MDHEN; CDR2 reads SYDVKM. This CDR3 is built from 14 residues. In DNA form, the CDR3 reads TGTGCCAGCAGATCTACAGGGGGCGGATACGAGCAGTACTTC. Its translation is CASRSTGGGYEQYF.

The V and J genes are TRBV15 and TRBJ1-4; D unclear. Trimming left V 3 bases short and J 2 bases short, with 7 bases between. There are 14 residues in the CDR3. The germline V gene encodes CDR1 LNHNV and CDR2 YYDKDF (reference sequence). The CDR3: CATSSEETNEKLFF. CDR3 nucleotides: TGTGCCACCAGCAGCGAGGAGACTAATGAAAAACTGTTTTTT.

The CDR3 loop reads CAWGRDNYEQYF. DNA of the CDR3: TGTGCCTGGGGGAGGGACAACTACGAGCAGTACTTC. The rearrangement uses TRBV30 and TRBJ2-5; D might be TRBD2 (7 bases). The J call may be incorrect, as the DNA end agrees better with TRBJ2-7. The germline V gene has CDR1 GTSNPN and CDR2 SVGIG (reference sequence). The CDR3 runs 12 residues.

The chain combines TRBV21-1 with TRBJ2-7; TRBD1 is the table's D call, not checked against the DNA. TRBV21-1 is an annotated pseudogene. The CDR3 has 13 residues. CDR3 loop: CASSSDRGAEQYF. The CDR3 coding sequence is TGTGCCAGCAGCAGTGACAGGGGTGCCGAGCAGTACTTC.

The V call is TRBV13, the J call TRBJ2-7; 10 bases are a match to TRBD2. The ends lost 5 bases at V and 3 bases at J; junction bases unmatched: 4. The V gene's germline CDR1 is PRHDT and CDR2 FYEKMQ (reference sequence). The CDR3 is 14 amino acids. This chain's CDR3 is CASSKAGGVYEQYF. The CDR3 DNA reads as TGTGCCAGCAGCAAAGCGGGAGGGGTCTACGAGCAGTACTTC. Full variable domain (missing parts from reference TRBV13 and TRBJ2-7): AAGVIQSPRHLIKEKRETATLKCYPIPRHDTVYWYQQGPGQDPQFLISFYEKMQSDKGSIPDRFSAQQFSDYHSELNMSSLELGDSALYFCASSKAGGVYEQYFGPGTRLTVT.

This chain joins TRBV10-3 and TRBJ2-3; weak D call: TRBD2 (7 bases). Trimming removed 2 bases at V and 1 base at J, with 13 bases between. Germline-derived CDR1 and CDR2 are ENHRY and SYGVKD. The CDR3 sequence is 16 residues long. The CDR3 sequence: CAISEGGGDRTDTQYF. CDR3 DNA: TGTGCCATCAGTGAGGGAGGGGGGGACCGCACAGATACGCAGTATTTT.

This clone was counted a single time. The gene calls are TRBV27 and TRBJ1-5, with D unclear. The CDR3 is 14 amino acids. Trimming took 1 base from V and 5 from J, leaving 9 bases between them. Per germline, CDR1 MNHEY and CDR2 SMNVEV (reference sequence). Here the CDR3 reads CASSLYRSDQPQHF. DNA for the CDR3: TGTGCCAGCAGTTTATACAGATCGGATCAGCCCCAGCATTTT.

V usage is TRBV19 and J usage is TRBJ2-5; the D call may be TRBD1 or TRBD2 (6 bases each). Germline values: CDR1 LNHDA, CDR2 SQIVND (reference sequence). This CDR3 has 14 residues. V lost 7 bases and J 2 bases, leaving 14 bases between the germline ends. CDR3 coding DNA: TGTGCCAGTACCGCTGGGGGGCTACAAGAGACCCAGTACTTC. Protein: CASTAGGLQETQYF.

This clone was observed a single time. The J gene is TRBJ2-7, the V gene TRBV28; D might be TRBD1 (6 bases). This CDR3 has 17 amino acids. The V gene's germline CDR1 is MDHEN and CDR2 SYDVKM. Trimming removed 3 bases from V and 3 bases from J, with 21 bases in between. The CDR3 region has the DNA TGTGCCAGCAGTTTCGACCAGGGGACGCCCCCCTTCTACGAGCAGTACTTC. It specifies CASSFDQGTPPFYEQYF.

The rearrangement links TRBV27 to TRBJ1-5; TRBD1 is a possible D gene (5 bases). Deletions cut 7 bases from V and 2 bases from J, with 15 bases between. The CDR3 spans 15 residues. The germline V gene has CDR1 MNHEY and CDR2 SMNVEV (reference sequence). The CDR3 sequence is CASTNDRDRNQPQHF. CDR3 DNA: TGTGCCAGCACTAACGACCGGGACCGCAATCAGCCCCAGCATTTT.

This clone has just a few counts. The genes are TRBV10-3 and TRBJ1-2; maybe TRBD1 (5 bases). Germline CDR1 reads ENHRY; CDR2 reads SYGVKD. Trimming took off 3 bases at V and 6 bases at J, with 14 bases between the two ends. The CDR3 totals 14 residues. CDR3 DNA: TGTGCCATCAGTGACCAGCGAGGGGACGATGGCTACACCTTC. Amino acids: CAISDQRGDDGYTF.

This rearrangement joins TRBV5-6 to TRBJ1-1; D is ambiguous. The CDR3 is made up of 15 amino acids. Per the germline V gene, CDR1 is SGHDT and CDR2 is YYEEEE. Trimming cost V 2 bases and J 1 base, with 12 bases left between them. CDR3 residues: CASSFAVESNTEAFF. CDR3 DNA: TGTGCCAGCAGCTTTGCGGTAGAATCGAACACTGAAGCTTTCTTT.

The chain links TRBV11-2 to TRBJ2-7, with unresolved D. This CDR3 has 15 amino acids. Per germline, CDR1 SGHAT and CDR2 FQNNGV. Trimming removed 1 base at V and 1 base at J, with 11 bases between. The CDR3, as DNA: TGTGCCAGCAGCTTAGGGCCCGGTGGTTCCTACGAGCAGTACTTC. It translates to CASSLGPGGSYEQYF.